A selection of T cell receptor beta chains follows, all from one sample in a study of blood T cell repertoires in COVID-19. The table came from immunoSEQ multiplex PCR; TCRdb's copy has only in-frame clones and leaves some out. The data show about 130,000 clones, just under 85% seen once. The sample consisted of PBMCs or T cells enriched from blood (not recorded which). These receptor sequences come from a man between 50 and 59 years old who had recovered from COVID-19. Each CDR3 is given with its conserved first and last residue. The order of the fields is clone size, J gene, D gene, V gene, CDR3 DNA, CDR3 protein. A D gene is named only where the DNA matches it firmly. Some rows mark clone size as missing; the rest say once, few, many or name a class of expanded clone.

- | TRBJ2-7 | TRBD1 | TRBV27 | TGTGCCAGCAGGGAACAGACAGGGTCCTACGAGCAGTACTTC | CASREQTGSYEQYF
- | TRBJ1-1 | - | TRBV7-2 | TGTGCCAGCAGAAAAGTGGGGGCAGTTGAAGCTTTCTTT | CASRKVGAVEAFF
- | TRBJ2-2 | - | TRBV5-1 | TGCGCCAGCAGCTTGGAGGCGGGGTGGGGCACCGGGGAGCTGTTTTTT | CASSLEAGWGTGELFF
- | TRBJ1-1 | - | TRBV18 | TGTGCCAGCTCACCACCCCCCCAGAACACTGAAGCTTTCTTT | CASSPPPQNTEAFF
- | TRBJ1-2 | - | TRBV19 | TGTGCCAGTAGTATAGACTTATCCTATGGCTACACCTTC | CASSIDLSYGYTF
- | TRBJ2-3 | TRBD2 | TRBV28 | TGTGCCAGCAGTTTAGTGCTAGCGGGGCGCACAGATACGCAGTATTTT | CASSLVLAGRTDTQYF
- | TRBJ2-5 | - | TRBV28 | TGTGCCAGCAGTCCAACCAGCGGGTTACAAGAGACCCAGTACTTC | CASSPTSGLQETQYF
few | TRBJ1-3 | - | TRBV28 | TGTGCCAGCAGTTCAGGGCCGTCCAGAAACACCATATATTTT | CASSSGPSRNTIYF
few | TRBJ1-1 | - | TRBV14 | TGTGCCAGCAGCCAACAGGGGAACACTGAAGCTTTCTTT | CASSQQGNTEAFF
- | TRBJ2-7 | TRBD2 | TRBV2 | TGTGCCAGCAGGACTAGCGGGGGGGCCGGATCCTACGAGCAGTACTTC | CASRTSGGAGSYEQYF
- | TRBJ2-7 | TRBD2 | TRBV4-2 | TGTGCCAGCAGCCAAGCTCGGGAGGGCGAGCAGTACTTC | CASSQAREGEQYF
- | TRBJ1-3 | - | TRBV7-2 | TGTGCCAGCAGCCCCCAAATAGGGCGGGGAGACACCATATATTTT | CASSPQIGRGDTIYF
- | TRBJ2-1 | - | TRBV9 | TGTGCCAGCAGCGTAGGCCCAGGTGAGGGTCATGAGCAGTTCTTC | CASSVGPGEGHEQFF
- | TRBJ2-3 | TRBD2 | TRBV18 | TGTGCCAGCTCACCGGTCCCGGGAGGAGATACGCAGTATTTT | CASSPVPGGDTQYF
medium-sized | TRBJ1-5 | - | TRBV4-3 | TGCGCCAGCAGCCAAGATGTGGGCAGCAATCAGCCCCAGCATTTT | CASSQDVGSNQPQHF
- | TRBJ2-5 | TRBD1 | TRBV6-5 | TGTGCCAGCAGTTACTCCAGTGGACAGGGACCGGAGACCCAGTACTTC | CASSYSSGQGPETQYF
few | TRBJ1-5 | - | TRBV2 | TGTGCCAGCAGTGAACCTAATCAGCCCCAGCATTTT | CASSEPNQPQHF
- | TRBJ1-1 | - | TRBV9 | TGTGCCAGCAGCCCTAGTGGGGGGACGGAGGCTTTCTTT | CASSPSGGTEAFF
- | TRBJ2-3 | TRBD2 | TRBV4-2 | TGTGCCAGCAGCCAAGTTCTAGCGGGGGGCCGCACAGATACGCAGTATTTT | CASSQVLAGGRTDTQYF
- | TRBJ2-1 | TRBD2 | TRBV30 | TGTGCCTGGAGTACGGGGGGAATGTACAATGAGCAGTTCTTC | CAWSTGGMYNEQFF
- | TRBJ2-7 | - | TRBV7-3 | TGTGCCAGCAGCTTAAGGCGGGGAAGCTCCTACGAGCAGTACTTC | CASSLRRGSSYEQYF
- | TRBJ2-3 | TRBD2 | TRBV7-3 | TGTGCCAGCAGTTTTAGAGGGTGGCGGGGGTCAGATACGCAGTATTTT | CASSFRGWRGSDTQYF
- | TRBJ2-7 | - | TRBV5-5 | TGTGCCAGCAGCCACCGGGATTCGTTGTTCTACGAGCAGTACTTC | CASSHRDSLFYEQYF
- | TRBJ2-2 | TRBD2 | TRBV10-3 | TGTGCCATCAGAACGGGGGGGCAGGGCCTCACCGGGGAGCTGTTTTTT | CAIRTGGQGLTGELFF
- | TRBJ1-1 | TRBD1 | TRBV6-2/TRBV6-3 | TGTGCCAGCACCCCGACAGGGGGCGCAGAAGCTTTCTTT | CASTPTGGAEAFF
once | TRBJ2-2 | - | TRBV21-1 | TGTGCCAGCAGCAAAGTCGGGAAGAGAGGGCCCATGAACACCGGGGAGCTGTTTTTT | CASSKVGKRGPMNTGELFF
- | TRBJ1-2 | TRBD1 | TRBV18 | TGTGCCAGCTCACCAAGGGACAGGGGAGGCTACACCTTC | CASSPRDRGGYTF
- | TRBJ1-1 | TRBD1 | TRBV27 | TGTGCCAGCAGATCCGGGACAGGGATTGCTGAAGCTTTCTTT | CASRSGTGIAEAFF
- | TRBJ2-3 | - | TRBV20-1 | TGCAGTGCTAGTGGGTCAGGGATCCCAGATACGCAGTATTTT | CSASGSGIPDTQYF
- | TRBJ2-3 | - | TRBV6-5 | TGTGCCAGCAGCAGAAGCACAGATACGCAGTATTTT | CASSRSTDTQYF
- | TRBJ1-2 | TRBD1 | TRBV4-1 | TGCGCCAGCAGCCAAGAAACGATGAGGGACAGAGCTAACGGCTACACCTTC | CASSQETMRDRANGYTF
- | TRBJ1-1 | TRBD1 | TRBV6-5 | TGTGCCAGCAGTTACCGGTCAGGGGGAACGAACACTGAAGCTTTCTTT | CASSYRSGGTNTEAFF
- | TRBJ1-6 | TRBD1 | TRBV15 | TGTGCCACCAGCAGGGGCAGGGGGAATAATTCACCCCTCCACTTT | CATSRGRGNNSPLHF
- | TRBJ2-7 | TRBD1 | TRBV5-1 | TGCGCCAGCAGCTTGGGAGGGACAGGGGGCTACGAGCAGTACTTC | CASSLGGTGGYEQYF
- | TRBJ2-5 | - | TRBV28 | TGTGCCAGCAGTTTGCGGAGCCAAGAGACCCAGTACTTC | CASSLRSQETQYF
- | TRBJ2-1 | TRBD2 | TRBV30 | TGTGCCTGGAGTGGCACTAGCGGGCTCTACAATGAGCAGTTCTTC | CAWSGTSGLYNEQFF
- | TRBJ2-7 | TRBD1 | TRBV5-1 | TGCGCCAGCAGGGACCGGGACAGGTTAGACGAGCAGTACTTC | CASRDRDRLDEQYF
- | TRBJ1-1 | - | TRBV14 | TGTGCCAGCAGCCAAAGGGGAGGCCGGACTGAAGCTTTCTTT | CASSQRGGRTEAFF
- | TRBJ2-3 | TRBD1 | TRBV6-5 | TGTGCCAGCAGTTACCTGACAGGGCCGGCAGAAGATACGCAGTATTTT | CASSYLTGPAEDTQYF
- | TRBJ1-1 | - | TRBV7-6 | TGTGCCAGCAGCAAGCTGGTGCTGAACACTGAAGCTTTCTTT | CASSKLVLNTEAFF
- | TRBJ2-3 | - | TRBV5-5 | TGTGCCAGCAGCTTGGGGGCCGGAGATACGCAGTATTTT | CASSLGAGDTQYF
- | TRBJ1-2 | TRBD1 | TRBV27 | TGTGCCAGCAGTTTATCGTCAGGGGGGCACTATGGCTACACCTTC | CASSLSSGGHYGYTF
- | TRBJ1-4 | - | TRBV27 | TGTGCCAGCAGTTTAGGATCAGGCTCTAATGAAAAACTGTTTTTT | CASSLGSGSNEKLFF
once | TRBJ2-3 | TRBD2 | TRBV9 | TGTGCCAGCAGCGTATCAGCGGGGGGGCCCACAGATACGCAGTATTTT | CASSVSAGGPTDTQYF
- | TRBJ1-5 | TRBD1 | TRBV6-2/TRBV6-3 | TGTGCCAGCAGCCCTGCTGCGGGACAGGGGAGCAATCAGCCCCAGCATTTT | CASSPAAGQGSNQPQHF
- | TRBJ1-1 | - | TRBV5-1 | TGCGCCAGCAGCTTGGAGGGGTCTGAAGCTTTCTTT | CASSLEGSEAFF
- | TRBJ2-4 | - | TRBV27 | TGTGCCAGCACTAAGACGAGGCAGCTAGCCAAAAACATTCAGTACTTC | CASTKTRQLAKNIQYF
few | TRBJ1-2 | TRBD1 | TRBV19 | TGTGCCAGTAGTCCTTGGACAGGGAGCTATGGCTACACCTTC | CASSPWTGSYGYTF
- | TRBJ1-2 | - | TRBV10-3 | TGTGCCATCAGTGATGTTATGCAGGCGCCCTCTAACTATGGCTACACCTTC | CAISDVMQAPSNYGYTF
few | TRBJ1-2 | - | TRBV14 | TGTGCCAGCAGCCTTTTGGCGGGGGGCCTGTATGGCTACACCTTC | CASSLLAGGLYGYTF